One T cell receptor (beta chain) is described in this entry. Per germline, CDR1 LGHNA and CDR2 YSLEER. The CDR3 is made up of 20 amino acids. V shed 0 bases and J shed 3 bases, with 27 bases lying between them. The data originate from a study of spatial heterogeneity in lung cancer. In the study overall: Two to three years after resection was the median timing of the follow-up PBMC samples, which were sequenced when available.

Documented time point: blood at routine non-recurrence follow-up after resection. Unsorted whole RNA samples from tumor, nontumor lung or frozen PBMC were sequenced. Via MiXCR, TCRdb re-called the 5' RACE reads, giving one row per CDR3 protein. The repertoire includes around 110,000 distinct CDR3 sequences, over 9% of them detected once, and approximately 17% sits in the top ten. The chain carries TRBV4-3 and TRBJ2-7, with D possibly being TRBD1 (6 bases). This specimen was PBMCs, taken at follow-up. The clonotype comes from a male donor with early-stage non-small cell lung cancer. CDR3 nucleotide sequence: TGCGCCAGCAGCCAAGATCGTGACAGAGGGGGAGCAAGTTTTGGCTACGAGCAGTACTTC. This gives the protein CASSQDRDRGGASFGYEQYF.